This entry lists 18 T cell receptor beta chains sequenced from one sample in a study of T-cell reconstitution after alpha-beta-depleted transplantation in children. Preparation of the TCRbeta library was carried out with unique molecular identifiers. In TCRdb, the PCR reads were re-called with MiXCR into one record per CDR3 protein. The table records hundreds of thousands of distinct CDR3 sequences, under 25% of them present only once. The sequencing used PBMCs, mostly from graft donor cells, collected 360 days after TCRalphabeta/CD19-depleted stem cell transplant. Receptors originate from a boy under two years old who had a stem cell transplant for acute myeloid leukemia, so the T cells may come from the graft donor.

The J gene is TRBJ2-2, the V gene TRBV5-4; D could derive from TRBD1 or TRBD2 (5 bases each). V was clipped by 4 bases and J by 4 bases, with 17 bases between them. In germline, CDR1 is SGHNT, CDR2 YYREEE (reference sequence). This CDR3 has 16 residues. This CDR3 reads CASSLAPRESTGELFF. DNA for the CDR3: TGTGCCAGCAGCCTCGCCCCCAGGGAGAGCACCGGGGAGCTGTTTTTT.

The V and J genes are TRBV27 and TRBJ2-1; D unresolved. Germline V lookup: CDR1 MNHEY, CDR2 SMNVEV (reference sequence). Trimming removed 6 bases from V and 4 bases from J, with 16 bases in between. The CDR3 length is 15 residues. DNA for the CDR3: TGTGCCAGCAGCCGAGCCCCTTTCAAATACAATGAGCAGTTCTTC. Its protein is CASSRAPFKYNEQFF.

This clonotype was recorded at least ten times. V gene TRBV5-6 combines with J gene TRBJ2-7, with D hard to call. The V gene's germline CDR1 is SGHDT and CDR2 YYEEEE. Deletions cut 4 bases from V and 3 bases from J, with 14 bases between. The CDR3 is 14 residues long. The CDR3 reads CASSALDAVYEQYV. CDR3 DNA: TGTGCCAGCAGCGCCTTAGACGCTGTCTACGAGCAGTACGTC.

V and J are TRBV6-5 and TRBJ1-2; D gene ambiguous. CDR3 length equals 11 residues. In germline, CDR1 is MNHEY, CDR2 SVGAGI. V gave up 10 bases and J gave up 3 bases, with 9 bases separating them. CDR3 region: CATSGDYGYTF. The CDR3 nucleotides read TGTGCCACGTCGGGCGACTATGGCTACACCTTC.

This clonotype showed up many times. The chain employs TRBV12-3 or TRBV12-4 and TRBJ1-6; 7 nucleotides agree with TRBD1. V shed 8 bases and J 9 bases; nucleotides not matched to a gene: 10. The CDR3 length is 14 residues. This CDR3 is CASARGAAGSPLHF. The CDR3 coding sequence is TGTGCCAGCGCCAGGGGGGCCGCCGGTTCACCCCTCCACTTT.

This chain joins TRBV30 and TRBJ2-2, with D possibly matching TRBD2 (5 bases). Germline CDR1 GTSNPN, CDR2 SVGIG (reference sequence). Trimming left V 2 bases short and J 7 bases short, with 20 bases between. CDR3 length: 16 amino acids. DNA of the CDR3: TGTGCCTGGAGTAGCGGTCCCGGGTTGAGGATCGGGGAGCTGTTTTTT. This gives the protein CAWSSGPGLRIGELFF.

This clonotype was counted many times. The V gene is TRBV5-6, the J gene TRBJ2-1; no clear D gene. The CDR3 extends over 12 amino acids. CDR1 SGHDT and CDR2 YYEEEE come from the germline V gene. The V end lost 4 bases, the J end lost 6 bases, and 8 bases lay between the germline ends. The CDR3: CASSRDTNEQFF. As DNA, the CDR3 is TGTGCCAGCAGCCGCGACACCAATGAGCAGTTCTTC.

This clonotype has only a few counts. This chain connects TRBV7-9 to TRBJ2-1; tentatively, D is TRBD2 (6 bases). The V end was cut by 1 base, the J end by 4 bases, with 17 bases between. The CDR3 length is 17 residues. CDR1 and CDR2 from the germline V gene are SEHNR and FQNEAQ (reference sequence). The CDR3 coding sequence is TGTGCCAGCAGCTTAGTCGGCAGCGGGCGGAGGTACAATGAGCAGTTCTTC. It translates to CASSLVGSGRRYNEQFF.

This clonotype was seen only a few times. The chain employs TRBV5-1 and TRBJ2-3, with no clear D. This CDR3 comprises 16 residues. The V end was cut by 0 bases, the J end by 5 bases, with 16 bases between. Looked up from germline, CDR1 is SGHRS and CDR2 is YFSETQ. The CDR3 nucleotides read TGCGCCAGCAGCTTGGTGACTCCGCGTATGTTAGATACGCAGTATTTT. It translates to CASSLVTPRMLDTQYF.

In this sample, this clonotype turned up a few times. Here the CDR3 reads CASSPAGEQYF. CDR3 in DNA: TGTGCCAGCAGCCCGGCGGGCGAGCAGTACTTC. The genes are TRBV7-2 and TRBJ2-7, with D possibly being TRBD2 (5 bases). The germline V and J ends were trimmed by 5 bases and 6 bases, with 8 bases remaining between them. The CDR3 is 11 residues long. Per germline, CDR1 SGHTA and CDR2 FQGNSA.

The chain combines TRBV29-1 with TRBJ2-1, with 9 bases matching TRBD2. From germline, CDR1 is SQVTM and CDR2 ANQGSEA. V was pared by 5 bases and J by 7 bases, with 12 bases of the junction left unmatched. The CDR3 totals 15 residues. This CDR3 reads CSVNSGTSYQNEQFF. The DNA for the CDR3 is TGCAGCGTTAACTCCGGGACTAGCTATCAGAATGAGCAGTTCTTC.

The chain links TRBV7-2 to TRBJ2-1; 9 positions match TRBD2. The V and J ends lost 0 bases and 7 bases, in that order; junction bases with no gene match: 7. CDR3 length equals 16 residues. Germline CDR1 SGHTA, CDR2 FQGNSA. CDR3 residues: CASSLAGGGVLNEQFF. The CDR3 bases are TGTGCCAGCAGCTTAGCGGGCGGGGGGGTTTTAAATGAGCAGTTCTTC.

The chain uses TRBV5-1 and TRBJ1-6; 11 bases match TRBD1. CDR3 length: 14 amino acids. Looked up from germline, CDR1 is SGHRS and CDR2 is YFSETQ. The junction had 1 base not matched to a gene; V was cut back by 2 bases and J by 9 bases. In DNA form, the CDR3 reads TGCGCCAGCAGCTTCGGACAGGGGGCTTCACCCCTCCACTTT. It specifies CASSFGQGASPLHF. The entire variable domain, with the rest obtained from reference TRBV5-1 and TRBJ1-6, is as follows: KAGVTQTPRYLIKTRGQQVTLSCSPISGHRSVSWYQQTPGQGLQFLFEYFSETQRNKGNFPGRFSGRQFSNSRSEMNVSTLELGDSALYLCASSFGQGASPLHFGNGTRLTVT.

The V gene is TRBV5-1, the J gene TRBJ2-5; tentative D call: TRBD2 (6 bases). The CDR3 sequence is 14 residues long. The germline V gene encodes CDR1 SGHRS and CDR2 YFSETQ. Trimming cost V 4 bases and J 3 bases, with 13 bases left between them. This CDR3 reads CASSVLSGEETQYF. In DNA, the CDR3 is TGCGCCAGCAGCGTCCTATCGGGGGAAGAGACCCAGTACTTC.

This clonotype was counted only a few times. CDR3 amino acids: CASSAYRIQNTEAFF. CDR3 nucleotide sequence: TGTGCCAGCAGTGCTTACAGGATCCAGAACACTGAAGCTTTCTTT. This chain connects TRBV6-1 to TRBJ1-1; D might be TRBD1 (5 bases). The V gene lost 4 bases and the J gene lost 1 base, with 13 bases spanning the gap. Germline V gene sequence: CDR1 MNHNS, CDR2 SASEGT. The length of the CDR3 is 15 residues.

This clonotype appeared many times. This rearrangement joins TRBV6-5 to TRBJ2-1, with D possibly matching TRBD1 (5 bases). This CDR3 has 11 residues. Germline V lookup: CDR1 MNHEY, CDR2 SVGAGI. V lost 2 bases, J lost 10 bases, and 6 bases lay in between. The CDR3 reads CASSYQGEQFF. As DNA, the CDR3 is TGTGCCAGCAGTTACCAGGGAGAGCAGTTCTTC.

This clonotype has just a few counts. V gene TRBV29-1 combines with J gene TRBJ1-5; D possibly corresponds to TRBD1 (5 bases). The CDR3 is 13 amino acids. Germline CDR1 reads SQVTM; CDR2 reads ANQGSEA. V lost 4 bases and J 9 bases, leaving 16 bases between the germline ends. DNA for the CDR3: TGCAGCGTTGCCCTCCAGGTTGGGGGGCCCCAGCATTTT. Translating it yields CSVALQVGGPQHF.

In its sample, this clonotype was seen once. The J gene is TRBJ2-2, the V gene TRBV4-1; no clear D. The germline gives CDR1 MGHRA, CDR2 YSYEKL. Between the trimmed V and J ends, which lost 0 bases and 4 bases, there was a span of 9 bases. The CDR3 runs 15 residues. DNA of the CDR3: TGCGCCAGCAGCCAAGAGATCGGGTTCACCGGGGAGCTGTTTTTT. This codes for CASSQEIGFTGELFF.